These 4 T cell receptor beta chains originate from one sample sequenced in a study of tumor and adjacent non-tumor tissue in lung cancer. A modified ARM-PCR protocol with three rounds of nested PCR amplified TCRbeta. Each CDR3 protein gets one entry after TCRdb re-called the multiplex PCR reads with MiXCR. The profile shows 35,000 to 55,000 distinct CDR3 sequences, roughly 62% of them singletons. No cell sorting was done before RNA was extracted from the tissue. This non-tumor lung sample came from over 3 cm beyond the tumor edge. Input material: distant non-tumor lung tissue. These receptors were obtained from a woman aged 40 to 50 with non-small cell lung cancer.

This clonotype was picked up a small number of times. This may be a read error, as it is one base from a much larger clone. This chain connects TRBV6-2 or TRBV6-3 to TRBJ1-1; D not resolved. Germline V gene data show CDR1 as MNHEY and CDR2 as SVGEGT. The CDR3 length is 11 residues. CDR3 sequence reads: CAGSTYTEAFF. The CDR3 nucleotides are TGTGCCGGCAGTACGTACACTGAAGCTTTCTTT.

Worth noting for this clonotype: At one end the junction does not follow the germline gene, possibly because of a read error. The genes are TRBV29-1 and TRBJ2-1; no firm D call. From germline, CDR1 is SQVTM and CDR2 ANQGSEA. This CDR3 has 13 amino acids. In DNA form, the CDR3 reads TGCAGCGTAAGAGGTCAAGGCTACAGTGAGCAGTTCTTC. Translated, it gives CSVRGQGYSEQFF.

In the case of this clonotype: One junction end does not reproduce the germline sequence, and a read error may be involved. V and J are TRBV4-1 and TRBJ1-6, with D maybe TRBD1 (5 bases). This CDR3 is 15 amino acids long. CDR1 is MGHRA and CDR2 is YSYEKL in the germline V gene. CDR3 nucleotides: TGCGCCAACAGCCAGGGTCCCCGGACATTTTCACCCCTCCACTTT. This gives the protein CANSQGPRTFSPLHF.

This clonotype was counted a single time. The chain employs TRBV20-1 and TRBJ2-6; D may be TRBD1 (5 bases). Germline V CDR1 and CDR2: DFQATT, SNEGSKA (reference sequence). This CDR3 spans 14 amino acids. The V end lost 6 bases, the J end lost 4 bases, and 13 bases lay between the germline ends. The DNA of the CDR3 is TGCAGTGCCGAGCAGGGCAGGGGGGCCAACGTCCTGACTTTC. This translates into CSAEQGRGANVLTF.